Presented here are 30 T cell receptor beta chains from one specimen sequenced in a study of T-cell reconstitution after alpha-beta-depleted transplantation in children. The library targeted TCRbeta and was prepared with unique molecular identifiers. MiXCR, run by TCRdb on the PCR reads, gives a single entry per CDR3 protein. The sample gives some 340,000 distinct CDR3 sequences, 9% to 12% of which show up once; 2% to 3% is in the top ten. The material was PBMCs from the stem cell graft donor, obtained from the stem cell graft. The receptors derive from a human donor who donated a stem cell graft to a child with acute lymphoblastic leukemia.

The sample holds a few counts of this clonotype. The genes are TRBV2 and TRBJ2-3; D not certain. Germline V gives CDR1 SNHLY, CDR2 FYNNEI. The CDR3 is made up of 9 amino acids. For the CDR3, the DNA is TGTGACCCCACAGATACGCAGTATTTT. Its translation: CDPTDTQYF.

The chain carries TRBV7-2 and TRBJ2-7; D uncertain. The CDR3 contains 17 residues. Per the germline V gene, CDR1 is SGHTA and CDR2 is FQGNSA. V shed 5 bases and J shed 0 bases, with 20 bases lying between them. The CDR3 spells CASSLPRERSLSYEQYF. CDR3 nucleotide sequence: TGTGCCAGCAGCCTCCCCCGCGAGCGTAGCCTCTCCTACGAGCAGTACTTC.

The gene calls are TRBV20-1 and TRBJ2-1; D uncertain. With 3 bases removed from V and 0 bases from J, the gap between germline ends came to 12 bases. CDR3 length: 15 residues. Germline V gene data show CDR1 as DFQATT and CDR2 as SNEGSKA (reference sequence). Written as DNA, the CDR3 is TGCAGTGCTAGCTCGGCCCACAGCTCCTACAATGAGCAGTTCTTC. The encoded protein is CSASSAHSSYNEQFF.

The chain employs TRBV7-9 and TRBJ2-7, with D possibly matching TRBD2 (5 bases). The CDR3 totals 15 residues. With 3 bases removed from V and 3 bases from J, the gap between germline ends came to 15 bases. Germline V gives CDR1 SEHNR, CDR2 FQNEAQ (reference sequence). The CDR3 DNA reads as TGTGCCAGCAGCTTCGAAGGAGAAGGAGGCTACGAGCAGTACTTC. It is translated as CASSFEGEGGYEQYF. The full variable domain, in which reference TRBV7-9 and TRBJ2-7 provide the parts outside the CDR3, is DTGVSQNPRHKITKRGQNVTFRCDPISEHNRLYWYRQTLGQGPEFLTYFQNEAQLEKSRLLSDRFSAERPKGSFSTLEIQRTEQGDSAMYLCASSFEGEGGYEQYFGPGTRLTVT.

This clonotype was counted ten times or more. V gene TRBV27 combines with J gene TRBJ2-7; TRBD1 is a possible D gene (6 bases). The CDR3 is 15 amino acids. V dropped 2 bases and J dropped 3 bases, with 14 bases sitting between them. CDR1 MNHEY and CDR2 SMNVEV come from the germline V gene (reference sequence). The CDR3 sequence: CASSLGAGVGYEQYF. CDR3 nucleotides: TGTGCCAGCAGTTTAGGGGCAGGGGTAGGCTACGAGCAGTACTTC.

A few counts support this clonotype. The rearrangement joins TRBV5-1 to TRBJ2-2, with 9 nucleotides matching TRBD2. The germline V gene encodes CDR1 SGHRS and CDR2 YFSETQ. There are 15 residues in the CDR3. The V gene end was trimmed by 3 bases and the J gene end by 0 bases; junction bases not matched to a gene: 0. In DNA, the CDR3 is TGCGCCAGCAGCTGGACTAGCGCGAACACCGGGGAGCTGTTTTTT. Amino acids: CASSWTSANTGELFF. Filled out from reference TRBV5-1 and TRBJ2-2, the complete variable domain reads KAGVTQTPRYLIKTRGQQVTLSCSPISGHRSVSWYQQTPGQGLQFLFEYFSETQRNKGNFPGRFSGRQFSNSRSEMNVSTLELGDSALYLCASSWTSANTGELFFGEGSRLTVL.

This clonotype was observed many times. The rearrangement links TRBV28 to TRBJ1-6; 7 bases match TRBD1. Germline trimming cut 9 bases from V and 5 bases from J; bases unmatched to any gene: 4. The CDR3 has 13 amino acids. Per germline, CDR1 MDHEN and CDR2 SYDVKM. Written as DNA, the CDR3 is TGTGCCAGTACGGGACAGAATAATTCACCCCTCCACTTT. It encodes CASTGQNNSPLHF.

Only a few counts were recorded for this clonotype. The rearrangement links TRBV18 to TRBJ2-5, with D hard to call. The CDR3 is 15 residues long. Trimming took 1 base from V and 2 from J, leaving 11 bases between them. Germline V gene data show CDR1 as KGHSH and CDR2 as LQKENI. The CDR3 sequence is CASSPRDLPQETQYF. CDR3 nucleotides: TGTGCCAGCTCACCACGAGACTTACCTCAAGAGACCCAGTACTTC.

This chain uses TRBV5-1 with TRBJ2-7, with 7 bases aligning to TRBD2. Per the germline V gene, CDR1 is SGHRS and CDR2 is YFSETQ. V dropped 4 bases and J dropped 0; count of bases not matched to a gene: 13. The CDR3 contains 17 residues. CDR3 region: CASSPRTRASGSYEQYF. CDR3 bases: TGCGCCAGCAGCCCCCGGACTAGAGCGTCGGGCTCCTACGAGCAGTACTTC.

This clonotype appeared a few times. V gene TRBV18 combines with J gene TRBJ2-1; D might be TRBD2 (5 bases). CDR1 and CDR2 from the germline V gene are KGHSH and LQKENI. V was shortened by 0 bases and J by 12 bases, with 18 bases between the two germline ends. The CDR3 totals 15 residues. CDR3 residues: CASSPPMGAVSVQFF. In DNA, the CDR3 is TGTGCCAGCTCACCACCTATGGGAGCTGTTTCGGTGCAGTTCTTC.

In this sample, this clonotype turned up many times. J is TRBJ1-1 and V is TRBV29-1, with D possibly matching TRBD1 (5 bases). The CDR3 extends over 12 amino acids. Trimming removed 0 bases from V and 12 bases from J, with 14 bases in between. The germline gives CDR1 SQVTM, CDR2 ANQGSEA. CDR3 sequence reads: CSVEDPRGWTFF. The CDR3 DNA follows: TGCAGCGTTGAAGATCCGAGGGGATGGACTTTCTTT.

This clonotype was found a few times. This chain's CDR3 is CGYFGKGTTSGRPEQYF. CDR3 in DNA: TGCGGCTACTTCGGGAAGGGAACGACTAGCGGGAGACCCGAGCAGTACTTC. The gene calls are TRBV20-1 and TRBJ2-7, with 12 bases aligning to TRBD2. From germline, CDR1 is DFQATT and CDR2 SNEGSKA (reference sequence). The CDR3 runs 17 residues.

This chain joins TRBV5-1 and TRBJ2-7; a possible D gene is TRBD2 (5 bases). Germline-derived CDR1 and CDR2 are SGHRS and YFSETQ. The CDR3 is 15 residues long. V was pared by 0 bases and J by 3 bases, with 13 bases between. The CDR3 sequence: CASSLGDGLVYEQYF. In nucleotides, the CDR3 is TGCGCCAGCAGCTTGGGAGACGGACTGGTCTACGAGCAGTACTTC.

This clonotype was picked up many times. CDR3: CASSLGQYYGYTF. The CDR3 nucleotides are TGTGCCAGCAGCCTAGGACAGTACTATGGCTACACCTTC. The J gene is TRBJ1-2, the V gene TRBV27; possibly TRBD1 for D (6 bases). The CDR3 is 13 residues long. In germline, CDR1 is MNHEY, CDR2 SMNVEV (reference sequence). Trimming removed 6 bases from V and 3 bases from J, with 11 bases in between.

Regarding this clonotype: A much larger clonotype is one base distant, so this may be a read error. This rearrangement joins TRBV6-1 to TRBJ2-7; D is perhaps TRBD1 or TRBD2 (5 bases each). CDR1 is MNHNS, CDR2 SASEGT, per germline. The CDR3 spans 13 residues. The CDR3 sequence: CASSERGSYEHYF. CDR3 nucleotide sequence: TGTGCCAGCAGTGAGAGGGGATCCTACGAGCATTACTTC.

This clonotype was counted ten times or more. The V and J genes are TRBV6-2 or TRBV6-3 and TRBJ2-7; 9 nucleotides align to TRBD2. The CDR3 has 14 amino acids. Germline lookup yields CDR1 MNHEY and CDR2 SVGEGT. Germline trimming cut 6 bases from V and 5 bases from J; bases unmatched to any gene: 8. Here the CDR3 reads CASSLSGSRNEQYF. The CDR3, as DNA: TGTGCCAGCAGCCTTAGCGGGAGCCGGAACGAGCAGTACTTC.

V is TRBV4-3 and J is TRBJ2-2; no clear D gene. V was trimmed by 2 bases and J by 0 bases, leaving 13 bases between them. The CDR3 has 17 residues. From germline, CDR1 is LGHNA and CDR2 YSLEER. The CDR3 loop is CASSQYLRGANTGELFF. CDR3 nucleotide sequence: TGCGCCAGCAGCCAATACCTGAGAGGCGCGAACACCGGGGAGCTGTTTTTT.

This clonotype appeared a few times. This sequence joins TRBV11-1 and TRBJ2-3; a possible D gene is TRBD2 (5 bases). V lost 4 bases and J 0 bases, leaving 29 bases between the germline ends. The germline gives CDR1 SGHAT, CDR2 FQDESV (reference sequence). This CDR3 has 21 residues. CDR3 nucleotides: TGTGCCAGCAGCTCCTCAAAGGGTGGGGATGCATCCTCGGGGAGCACAGATACGCAGTATTTT. The encoded protein is CASSSSKGGDASSGSTDTQYF.

V usage is TRBV29-1 and J usage is TRBJ1-2; no firm D call. The length of the CDR3 is 11 residues. CDR1 SQVTM and CDR2 ANQGSEA come from the germline V gene. Trimming took 5 bases from V and 7 from J, leaving 11 bases between them. The CDR3 DNA reads as TGCAGCGTTACCGAGTCGGGTGGCTACACCTTC. This encodes CSVTESGGYTF.

This chain connects TRBV20-1 to TRBJ1-5, with D unclear. Trimming removed 1 base at V and 0 bases at J, with 22 bases between. CDR1 and CDR2 from the germline V gene are DFQATT and SNEGSKA (reference sequence). The CDR3 runs to 19 residues. DNA for the CDR3: TGCAGTGCTAGAGCCCTCCTGGGAACAGTGTCCTATAGCAATCAGCCCCAGCATTTT. It is translated as CSARALLGTVSYSNQPQHF.

The table lists this clonotype with many counts. The J gene is TRBJ1-2, the V gene TRBV9; D gene uncertain. This CDR3 region has 13 residues. V dropped 3 bases and J dropped 1 base, with 7 bases sitting between them. Per germline, CDR1 SGDLS and CDR2 YYNGEE. The CDR3 sequence: CASSAGFNYGYTF. Here the CDR3 DNA reads TGTGCCAGCAGCGCGGGATTTAACTATGGCTACACCTTC. Full variable domain (missing parts from reference TRBV9 and TRBJ1-2): DSGVTQTPKHLITATGQRVTLRCSPRSGDLSVYWYQQSLDQGLQFLIQYYNGEERAKGNILERFSAQQFPDLHSELNLSSLELGDSALYFCASSAGFNYGYTFGSGTRLTVV.

This clonotype was observed a handful of times. The J gene is TRBJ1-2, the V gene TRBV5-1; 8 nucleotides match TRBD1. The junction had 8 bases not matched to a gene; V was cut back by 3 bases and J by 13 bases. The CDR3 is 12 amino acids. Per germline, CDR1 SGHRS and CDR2 YFSETQ. In DNA form, the CDR3 reads TGCGCCAGCAGCTCAGGACAGGGCGGGAGCACCTTC. It is translated as CASSSGQGGSTF.

V usage is TRBV7-2 and J usage is TRBJ2-7; 9 bases are shared with TRBD2. V dropped 0 bases and J dropped 5; count of bases not matched to a gene: 11. This CDR3 is 17 amino acids long. Germline CDR1 is SGHTA and CDR2 is FQGNSA. This chain's CDR3 is CASSLAKGREGLHEQYF. In DNA, the CDR3 is TGTGCCAGCAGCTTAGCGAAGGGGCGGGAGGGCCTCCACGAGCAGTACTTC.

This clonotype showed up just a few times. The chain has TRBV7-3 and TRBJ2-7; 9 bases map to TRBD1. The CDR3 is 17 residues long. The germline V gene has CDR1 SGHTA and CDR2 FQGTGA. Unmatched junction bases numbered 16, after V lost 5 bases and J lost 5 bases. In DNA form, the CDR3 reads TGTGCCAGCAGCCTGGGTGGTAGGACAGGGGCTGCGGACGAGCAGTACTTC. It yields the protein CASSLGGRTGAADEQYF.

In this sample, this clonotype turned up a few times. J is TRBJ2-1 and V is TRBV9; 10 nucleotides match TRBD2. V was clipped by 1 base and J by 12 bases; unmatched bases: 7. CDR1 is SGDLS, CDR2 YYNGEE, per germline. CDR3 length equals 14 residues. The CDR3 here is CASSVTGEREGQFF. CDR3 DNA sequence: TGTGCCAGCAGCGTAACTGGTGAGCGGGAGGGGCAGTTCTTC. Drawing the rest from reference TRBV9 and TRBJ2-1, the complete variable domain is DSGVTQTPKHLITATGQRVTLRCSPRSGDLSVYWYQQSLDQGLQFLIQYYNGEERAKGNILERFSAQQFPDLHSELNLSSLELGDSALYFCASSVTGEREGQFFGPGTRLTVL.

This clonotype showed up just a few times. V and J are TRBV4-3 and TRBJ2-1; D might be TRBD1 (6 bases). Trimming cost V 0 bases and J 8 bases, with 8 bases left between them. Germline lookup yields CDR1 LGHNA and CDR2 YSLEER. The CDR3 runs 13 residues. The CDR3 DNA is TGCGCCAGCAGCCAAGATGGGGGCCATGAGCAGTTCTTC. This translates into CASSQDGGHEQFF.

This clonotype appeared many times. For the CDR3, the DNA is TGCAGCGCTGCGGGTTCCCTCGGGCAACCCACAGATACGCAGTATTTT. It encodes CSAAGSLGQPTDTQYF. This chain uses TRBV29-1 with TRBJ2-3; perhaps TRBD2 as D (5 bases). There are 16 residues in the CDR3. Germline V gene lookup returns CDR1 SQVTM and CDR2 ANQGSEA. Trimming stripped 7 bases from V and 2 bases from J, with 22 bases between.

The chain is built from TRBV25-1 and TRBJ2-7; D is unclear. The CDR3 contains 15 residues. CDR1 is MGHDK, CDR2 SYGVNS, per germline. V dropped 0 bases and J dropped 1 base, with 10 bases sitting between them. The chain's CDR3 is CASSEYKGSSYEQYF. The CDR3 nucleotides read TGTGCCAGCAGTGAATATAAAGGATCATCCTACGAGCAGTACTTC.

This clonotype showed up just a few times. The rearrangement uses TRBV19 and TRBJ1-1, with D possibly matching TRBD1 (6 bases). This CDR3 spans 14 amino acids. The germline V gene has CDR1 LNHDA and CDR2 SQIVND (reference sequence). The germline V and J ends were trimmed by 7 bases and 5 bases, with 17 bases remaining between them. CDR3 coding DNA: TGTGCCAGTAAGGAGGGGGAGCGGAGGACTGAAGCTTTCTTT. Its translation: CASKEGERRTEAFF.

The gene calls are TRBV7-9 and TRBJ2-2, with 12 bases that match TRBD2. The germline V gene encodes CDR1 SEHNR and CDR2 FQNEAQ (reference sequence). V shed 4 bases and J 0 bases; nucleotides not matched to a gene: 3. The CDR3 is 17 amino acids. The DNA for the CDR3 is TGTGCCAGCAGCTACGGACTAGCGGGATCGAACACCGGGGAGCTGTTTTTT. It translates to CASSYGLAGSNTGELFF.